The 9 T cell receptor beta chains listed next were all sequenced from one sample in a study of CD8 T cells in Susac syndrome. The RNA input was about 0.45 to 1 ug, and it was reverse transcribed with random hexamers. TCRdb re-called the immunoSEQ multiplex PCR reads with MiXCR, one entry per CDR3 protein. The sample consists of around 120,000 distinct CDR3 sequences, 94% of them appearing once. Sequencing was carried out using CD4+ T cells from PBMCs. Receptors originate from a human donor with multiple sclerosis.

V and J are TRBV6-5 and TRBJ2-1, with 11 bases fitting TRBD2. After removal of 4 bases from V and 8 bases from J, the junction contained 4 bases not matched to a gene. Germline loops: CDR1 MNHEY, CDR2 SVGAGI. CDR3 length equals 14 residues. The CDR3 DNA reads as TGTGCCAGCAGTTGGCTAGCGGGGGGTGATGAGCAGTTCTTC. This sequence encodes CASSWLAGGDEQFF.

This clonotype was counted a single time. The chain carries TRBV11-2 and TRBJ2-7, with D tentatively TRBD1 (6 bases). Deletions cut 6 bases from V and 6 bases from J, with 24 bases between. This CDR3 comprises 16 residues. Germline V CDR1 and CDR2: SGHAT, FQNNGV. The CDR3 DNA follows: TGTGCCAGCAGTCCTAGGGCTGGGCAGGGGAATGGCGAGCAGTACTTC. Amino acids: CASSPRAGQGNGEQYF.

The rearrangement links TRBV5-4 to TRBJ2-5; 9 nucleotides agree with TRBD1. Germline-derived CDR1 and CDR2 are SGHNT and YYREEE (reference sequence). The CDR3 is 16 amino acids. Trimming cost V 0 bases and J 4 bases; bases outside gene matches: 7. CDR3 nucleotide sequence: TGTGCCAGCAGCTTGGCAACAGGGGGCCTGGGAGAGACCCAGTACTTC. It translates to CASSLATGGLGETQYF.

The chain combines TRBV3-1 with TRBJ2-5; tentative D call: TRBD2 (5 bases). The V gene lost 0 bases and the J gene lost 7 bases, with 18 bases spanning the gap. Looked up from germline, CDR1 is LGHDT and CDR2 is YNNKEL (reference sequence). The CDR3 spans 16 residues. The DNA of the CDR3 is TGTGCCAGCAGCCAAGAACGTCCGGGAATCCCCAGGACCCAGTACTTC. Translation gives CASSQERPGIPRTQYF.

The chain combines TRBV29-1 with TRBJ1-1; a possible D gene is TRBD1 (6 bases). The germline CDR1 and CDR2 sequences are SQVTM and ANQGSEA. V was clipped by 0 bases and J by 6 bases, with 14 bases between them. The CDR3 is 14 amino acids. Here the CDR3 reads CSVEDMGATAEAFF. The CDR3, as DNA: TGCAGCGTTGAAGATATGGGGGCGACGGCTGAAGCTTTCTTT.

The chain is built from TRBV24-1 and TRBJ2-5, with D perhaps matching TRBD2 (6 bases). Germline V gene sequence: CDR1 KGHDR, CDR2 SFDVKD. V dropped 1 base and J dropped 1 base, with 12 bases sitting between them. CDR3 length equals 16 residues. This CDR3 is CATSDFPWGVQETQYF. CDR3 in DNA: TGTGCCACCAGTGATTTCCCCTGGGGGGTCCAAGAGACCCAGTACTTC.

The chain uses TRBV19 and TRBJ1-5; maybe TRBD1 (6 bases). Between the trimmed V and J ends, which lost 6 bases and 7 bases, there was a span of 10 bases. Germline lookup yields CDR1 LNHDA and CDR2 SQIVND (reference sequence). The CDR3 extends over 12 amino acids. In DNA form, the CDR3 reads TGTGCCAGTAGCAAACAGGGACAGCCCCAGCATTTT. Its translation: CASSKQGQPQHF.

The chain recombines TRBV2 with TRBJ2-7; TRBD1 matches 8 bases. The CDR3 is 13 amino acids. Losses at the gene ends were 10 bases for V and 0 bases for J; bases not matched to a gene: 5. CDR1 and CDR2 from the germline V gene are SNHLY and FYNNEI. As DNA, the CDR3 is TGTGCCACCGGGGGACAGGTCTCCTACGAGCAGTACTTC. Translating gives CATGGQVSYEQYF.

The gene calls are TRBV5-1 and TRBJ2-2; TRBD2 aligns across 8 bases. This CDR3 has 14 amino acids. With 5 bases clipped from V and 7 bases from J, the junction kept 7 bases outside the gene matches. Germline loops: CDR1 SGHRS, CDR2 YFSETQ. CDR3 in amino acids: CASSTSGSGGELFF. As DNA, the CDR3 is TGCGCCAGCAGTACGAGCGGGAGCGGCGGGGAGCTGTTTTTT.